These T cell receptor beta chains were read from a single sample in a study of PD-1 blockade in classical Hodgkin lymphoma. TCRdb's table, derived via immunoSEQ multiplex PCR, lists solely in-frame clones and lacks some. The table shows around 24,000 clones, with about 67% occurring only once. This specimen was peripheral blood mononuclear cells (PBMCs), taken before the second cycle of nivolumab. The receptors were sampled from a human donor with classical Hodgkin lymphoma. Each CDR3 is given with its conserved first and last residue. Each record gives: clone size, D gene, J gene, V gene, CDR3 protein, CDR3 DNA. The D gene is left open where the match is weak. Part of the rows lack a size; the others show once, few, many or a class for expanded clones.

clone_size: .; d_call: .; j_call: TRBJ2-2; v_call: TRBV9; cdr3_aa: CASGWTANTGELFF; cdr3_nt: TGTGCCAGCGGGTGGACAGCGAACACCGGGGAGCTGTTTTTT
clone_size: .; d_call: .; j_call: TRBJ2-5; v_call: TRBV20-1; cdr3_aa: CSARDQETQYF; cdr3_nt: TGCAGTGCTAGAGATCAGGAGACCCAGTACTTC
clone_size: .; d_call: .; j_call: TRBJ2-7; v_call: TRBV7-9; cdr3_aa: CASRDPRSYEQYF; cdr3_nt: TGTGCCAGTCGGGACCCCCGCTCCTACGAGCAGTACTTC
clone_size: .; d_call: .; j_call: TRBJ1-2; v_call: TRBV28; cdr3_aa: CASSWRAGGYTF; cdr3_nt: TGTGCCAGCAGTTGGCGGGCGGGTGGCTACACCTTC
clone_size: .; d_call: .; j_call: TRBJ1-5; v_call: TRBV7-2; cdr3_aa: CASSVYRAGNQPQHF; cdr3_nt: TGTGCCAGCAGCGTATACAGGGCCGGCAATCAGCCCCAGCATTTT
clone_size: once; d_call: .; j_call: TRBJ2-3; v_call: TRBV5-1; cdr3_aa: CASRESGQGMSTDTQYF; cdr3_nt: TGCGCCAGCAGGGAGAGCGGGCAGGGGATGTCCACAGATACGCAGTATTTT
clone_size: once; d_call: .; j_call: TRBJ1-6; v_call: TRBV19; cdr3_aa: CASKRTAYNSPLHF; cdr3_nt: TGTGCCAGTAAAAGGACGGCCTATAATTCACCCCTCCACTTT
clone_size: .; d_call: .; j_call: TRBJ1-2; v_call: TRBV20-1; cdr3_aa: CTPRPYGYTF; cdr3_nt: TGCACCCCCCGCCCCTATGGCTACACCTTC
clone_size: hyperexpanded; d_call: .; j_call: TRBJ2-3; v_call: TRBV28; cdr3_aa: CASSWDGSSTTDTQYF; cdr3_nt: TGTGCCAGCAGTTGGGATGGGAGTTCAACCACAGATACGCAGTATTTT
clone_size: .; d_call: .; j_call: TRBJ1-5; v_call: TRBV6-1; cdr3_aa: CASSEGWGGNQPQHF; cdr3_nt: TGTGCCAGCAGTGAAGGATGGGGGGGCAATCAGCCCCAGCATTTT
clone_size: once; d_call: .; j_call: TRBJ2-2; v_call: TRBV5-1; cdr3_aa: CASTGGATGELFF; cdr3_nt: TGCGCCAGCACTGGGGGGGCCACCGGGGAGCTGTTTTTT
clone_size: .; d_call: TRBD1; j_call: TRBJ1-1; v_call: TRBV28; cdr3_aa: CASSSADRAQGTEAFF; cdr3_nt: TGTGCCAGCAGTTCCGCCGACAGGGCCCAGGGGACTGAAGCTTTCTTT
clone_size: .; d_call: .; j_call: TRBJ2-5; v_call: TRBV11-2; cdr3_aa: CASSFWGGAETQYF; cdr3_nt: TGTGCCAGCAGCTTTTGGGGGGGCGCGGAGACCCAGTACTTC
clone_size: .; d_call: .; j_call: TRBJ1-5; v_call: TRBV19; cdr3_aa: CASTAWGQGDKPQHF; cdr3_nt: TGTGCCAGTACCGCCTGGGGTCAGGGAGATAAGCCCCAGCATTTT
clone_size: .; d_call: .; j_call: TRBJ1-1; v_call: TRBV2; cdr3_aa: CAGTRELNTEAFF; cdr3_nt: TGTGCCGGAACCAGGGAGTTGAACACTGAAGCTTTCTTT
clone_size: .; d_call: .; j_call: TRBJ1-2; v_call: TRBV19; cdr3_aa: CASSIGVIYGYTF; cdr3_nt: TGTGCCAGTAGTATTGGGGTAATCTATGGCTACACCTTC
clone_size: .; d_call: .; j_call: TRBJ1-2; v_call: TRBV28; cdr3_aa: CASSLPLEVAGYTF; cdr3_nt: TGTGCCAGCAGTTTACCTCTTGAGGTTGCTGGTTACACCTTC
clone_size: .; d_call: .; j_call: TRBJ2-3; v_call: TRBV9; cdr3_aa: CASSTRSGSDPADTQYF; cdr3_nt: TGTGCCAGCAGCACGCGGAGCGGATCCGACCCCGCAGATACGCAGTATTTT
clone_size: .; d_call: TRBD1; j_call: TRBJ2-7; v_call: TRBV14; cdr3_aa: CASSLDWTGPSEQYF; cdr3_nt: TGTGCCAGCAGCCTAGACTGGACAGGGCCCTCCGAGCAGTACTTC
clone_size: .; d_call: .; j_call: TRBJ2-7; v_call: TRBV5-5; cdr3_aa: CASSLLDSKSYEQYF; cdr3_nt: TGTGCCAGCAGCTTGTTGGACAGTAAGAGCTACGAGCAGTACTTC
clone_size: once; d_call: .; j_call: TRBJ2-5; v_call: TRBV4-1; cdr3_aa: CASSQSGTSRIETQYF; cdr3_nt: TGCGCCAGCAGCCAGTCCGGGACATCTCGAATAGAGACCCAGTACTTC
clone_size: .; d_call: .; j_call: TRBJ1-4; v_call: TRBV4-3; cdr3_aa: CASSQDGNGEKLFF; cdr3_nt: TGCGCCAGCAGCCAAGACGGTAACGGTGAAAAACTGTTTTTT
clone_size: .; d_call: .; j_call: TRBJ2-1; v_call: TRBV19; cdr3_aa: CASSIDEGDRGQFF; cdr3_nt: TGTGCCAGTAGTATAGACGAAGGCGACCGGGGGCAGTTCTTC
clone_size: .; d_call: TRBD1; j_call: TRBJ1-1; v_call: TRBV6-5; cdr3_aa: CASSGPGQANTEAFF; cdr3_nt: TGTGCCAGCAGTGGACCGGGACAGGCGAACACTGAAGCTTTCTTT